This T cell receptor (beta chain) was sequenced during a study of response to subunit inactivated influenza vaccine. MiXCR, run by TCRdb on the RT-PCR reads, gives a single entry per CDR3 protein. The profile shows fewer than 650,000 distinct CDR3 sequences, around 13% of them singletons. At least ten counts were recorded for this clonotype. Its cognate antigen is unknown. Notes on the study in general: It was the authors' suggestion that each seasonal influenza vaccination recruits few new T cells.

This TCR came from a man in his fifties or sixties who received an inactivated influenza vaccine. Sequencing was performed on PBMCs from blood, taken roughly 6 weeks after vaccination.

CDR3 nucleotides: TGTGCCAGCAGTCCCACGACTGTTTCACCCCTCCACTTT. It specifies CASSPTTVSPLHF. The chain has TRBV12-3 or TRBV12-4 and TRBJ1-6, with no clear D. CDR3 length: 13 residues. The V gene lost 5 bases and the J gene lost 9 bases, with 11 bases spanning the gap.